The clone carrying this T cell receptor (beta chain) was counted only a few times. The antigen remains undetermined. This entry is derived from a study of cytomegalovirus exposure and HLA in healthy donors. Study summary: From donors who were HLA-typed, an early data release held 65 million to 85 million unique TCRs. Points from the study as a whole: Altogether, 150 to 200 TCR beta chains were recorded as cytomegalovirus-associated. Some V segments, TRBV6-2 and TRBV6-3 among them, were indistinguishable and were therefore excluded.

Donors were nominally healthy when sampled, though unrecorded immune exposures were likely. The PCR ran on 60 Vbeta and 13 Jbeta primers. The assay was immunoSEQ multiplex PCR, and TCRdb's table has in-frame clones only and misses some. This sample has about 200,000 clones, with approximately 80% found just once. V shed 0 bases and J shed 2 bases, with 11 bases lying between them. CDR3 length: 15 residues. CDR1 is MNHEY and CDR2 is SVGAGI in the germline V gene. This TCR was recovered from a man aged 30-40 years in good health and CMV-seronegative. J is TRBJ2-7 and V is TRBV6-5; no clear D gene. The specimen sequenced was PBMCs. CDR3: CASSYSNKFAYEQYF. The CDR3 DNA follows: TGTGCCAGCAGTTACTCGAACAAGTTTGCCTACGAGCAGTACTTC.